This record covers a single TCR beta chain. Trimming took 5 bases from V and 11 from J; bases not matched to a gene: 11. Germline lookup yields CDR1 SEHNR and CDR2 FQNEAQ (reference sequence). CDR3 size: 14 residues. The sample belongs to a study of blood T cell repertoires in COVID-19. Study at large: COVID-19 samples from acute and convalescent phases originated in the United States, Italy and Spain.

Study processing details: Reference gene primer amplification in the assay estimated nucleated cell counts. Here immunoSEQ multiplex PCR was the method, and the copy in TCRdb shows in-frame clones only, minus some. The DNA gave D and trimming, while V, J and clone size come from that table. Of roughly 29,000 clones in the sample, 55% to 75% are singletons; the top ten hold 20% to 25%. The material sequenced was peripheral blood. This clonotype originated in a boy aged 2 to 10 with active or convalescent COVID-19. V is TRBV7-9 and J is TRBJ1-5; TRBD1 matches at 8 bases. The DNA of the CDR3 is TGTGCCAGCAGCCCCAGGGGGCCCCCTTGGTCCCAGCATTTT. Its translation: CASSPRGPPWSQHF.